The next 18 T cell receptor beta chains were all read from a single sample in a study of OX40 agonist ivuxolimab in advanced cancers. Generated by immunoSEQ multiplex PCR, the TCRdb table keeps only in-frame clones and is missing some. The table records 65,000 to 75,000 clones, roughly 87% of them present only once. Sequenced material: CD4+ or CD8+ T cells sorted from blood, taken in a trial of the OX40 agonist ivuxolimab. The receptors come from an adult with an advanced solid tumor such as melanoma, head and neck, liver or kidney cancer.

The V call is TRBV10-3, the J call TRBJ1-5, with 12 bases identical to TRBD1. This CDR3 contains 13 residues. V lost 10 bases and J lost 6; bases outside the gene matches: 4. Germline lookup yields CDR1 ENHRY and CDR2 SYGVKD. Here the CDR3 DNA reads TGTGCCACCGGGACAGGGGGCGGTCAGCCCCAGCATTTT. This translates into CATGTGGGQPQHF.

This clone was seen only once. The DNA of the CDR3 is TGTGCCAGCAATCTCCAATTTCCCTCTGGAAACACCATATATTTT. Its translation is CASNLQFPSGNTIYF. V and J are TRBV6-1 and TRBJ1-3, with D unresolved. With 7 bases removed from V and 0 bases from J, the gap between germline ends came to 13 bases. Germline CDR1 is MNHNS and CDR2 is SASEGT. This CDR3 contains 15 residues.

The chain recombines TRBV6-5 with TRBJ1-4; 10 bases agree with TRBD1. The trim removed 2 bases at V and 13 bases at J, leaving 7 bases unmatched. CDR1 is MNHEY, CDR2 SVGAGI, per germline. This CDR3 comprises 14 residues. CDR3 bases: TGTGCCAGCAGTTACGGACCGGGACAGGGGTTACTGTTTTTT. Its translation: CASSYGPGQGLLFF.

The CDR3 DNA reads TGTGCCAGCAGTTATGACTTACTGAACACCGGGGAGCTGTTTTTT. Its translation is CASSYDLLNTGELFF. The rearrangement uses TRBV6-5 and TRBJ2-2; D is ambiguous. The CDR3 is made up of 15 amino acids. Trimming took 3 bases from V and 1 from J, leaving 9 bases between them. Germline CDR1 and CDR2: MNHEY and SVGAGI.

V gene TRBV11-2 combines with J gene TRBJ2-7; a possible D gene is TRBD2 (6 bases). CDR1 SGHAT and CDR2 FQNNGV come from the germline V gene. The CDR3 has 11 amino acids. The ends were cut back, 6 bases at V and 6 bases at J, with 9 bases in the middle. CDR3 sequence reads: CASRRLGEQYF. CDR3 DNA sequence: TGTGCCAGCAGGCGACTAGGCGAGCAGTACTTC.

The chain employs TRBV28 and TRBJ2-7; 7 bases match TRBD2. With V trimmed by 3 bases and J by 3 bases, 11 bases remained unmatched. CDR1 and CDR2 (germline): MDHEN, SYDVKM. This CDR3 is 16 amino acids long. The CDR3 DNA reads as TGTGCCAGCAGTTTTGGCGGGAGAGTATGGGGCTACGAGCAGTACTTC. Translated, it gives CASSFGGRVWGYEQYF.

The chain links TRBV29-1 to TRBJ1-4; maybe TRBD1 (5 bases). Trimming removed 0 bases at V and 7 bases at J, with 21 bases between. This CDR3 comprises 17 residues. Germline V gene sequence: CDR1 SQVTM, CDR2 ANQGSEA. CDR3 in DNA: TGCAGCGTTGAAGATCGAAGGGGAGGGCCCGGGGTTGAAAAACTGTTTTTT. This encodes CSVEDRRGGPGVEKLFF. Using reference TRBV29-1 and TRBJ1-4 for the parts outside the CDR3, the full variable domain is SAVISQKPSRDICQRGTSLTIQCQVDSQVTMMFWYRQQPGQSLTLIATANQGSEATYESGFVIDKFPISRPNLTFSTLTVSNMSPEDSSIYLCSVEDRRGGPGVEKLFFGSGTQLSVL.

The V call is TRBV18, the J call TRBJ2-3; 8 nucleotides agree with TRBD2. This CDR3 region has 16 residues. V lost 0 bases, J lost 7 bases, and 9 bases stayed unmatched. The germline gives CDR1 KGHSH, CDR2 LQKENI. In DNA form, the CDR3 reads TGTGCCAGCTCACCACCGGGAAGCGGGAGTGGATATACGCAGTATTTT. Encoded protein: CASSPPGSGSGYTQYF.

V usage is TRBV28 and J usage is TRBJ1-1; tentative D call: TRBD1 (5 bases). The germline V and J ends were trimmed by 3 bases and 6 bases, with 8 bases remaining between them. This CDR3 spans 12 amino acids. Per the germline V gene, CDR1 is MDHEN and CDR2 is SYDVKM. The CDR3 loop reads CASSFRGAEAFF. CDR3 coding DNA: TGTGCCAGCAGTTTCCGGGGGGCTGAAGCTTTCTTT.

V is TRBV28 and J is TRBJ1-1; D gene ambiguous. There are 12 residues in the CDR3. The ends were cut back, 6 bases at V and 3 bases at J, with 8 bases in the middle. From germline, CDR1 is MDHEN and CDR2 SYDVKM. The CDR3 spells CASSQIDTEAFF. For the CDR3, the DNA is TGTGCCAGCAGCCAAATAGACACTGAAGCTTTCTTT.

The CDR3 region has the DNA TGTGCCAGTAGTAGCAGGGGGGCCGAGCAGTACTTC. Protein: CASSSRGAEQYF. V gene TRBV19 combines with J gene TRBJ2-7; TRBD1 might be the D (7 bases). V was cut by 4 bases and J by 6 bases, with 10 bases left in between. Germline CDR1 is LNHDA and CDR2 is SQIVND (reference sequence). This CDR3 spans 12 amino acids.

This rearrangement joins TRBV14 to TRBJ2-1; D perhaps matches TRBD2 (7 bases). V lost 3 bases, J lost 2 bases, and 14 bases lay in between. This CDR3 has 16 residues. Germline V gene sequence: CDR1 SGHDN, CDR2 FVKESK. This CDR3 reads CASSQARGGAYNEQFF. The CDR3 DNA sequence: TGTGCCAGCAGCCAGGCCAGAGGGGGGGCCTACAATGAGCAGTTCTTC.

This rearrangement joins TRBV27 to TRBJ2-3; D is ambiguous. CDR1 and CDR2 from the germline V gene are MNHEY and SMNVEV (reference sequence). Trimming pared 1 base from V and 4 bases from J, leaving 9 bases between. CDR3 length: 14 residues. In DNA form, the CDR3 reads TGTGCCAGCAGTTTATGGATAAGCCCAGATACGCAGTATTTT. It encodes CASSLWISPDTQYF.

The rearrangement joins TRBV27 to TRBJ2-1; possibly TRBD2 for D (5 bases). Between the trimmed V and J ends, which lost 5 bases and 0 bases, there was a span of 11 bases. The CDR3 sequence is 15 residues long. The germline CDR1 and CDR2 sequences are MNHEY and SMNVEV (reference sequence). The CDR3 protein is CASSNLEGSYNEQFF. The CDR3 DNA reads TGTGCCAGCAGTAATCTCGAGGGCTCCTACAATGAGCAGTTCTTC.

V usage is TRBV6-1 and J usage is TRBJ2-5; 11 bases are shared with TRBD2. The CDR3 has 15 residues. Germline values: CDR1 MNHNS, CDR2 SASEGT. Trimming removed 10 bases from V and 5 bases from J; junction bases left unmatched: 12. CDR3 coding DNA: TGTGCCACCGAAGATCCGGGACTAGCGGTGGAGACCCAGTACTTC. This codes for CATEDPGLAVETQYF.

The chain has TRBV28 and TRBJ2-7, with D perhaps assigned TRBD1 or TRBD2 (5 bases each). Trimming shortened V by 5 bases and J by 4 bases, and 18 bases separated the two germline ends. CDR1 MDHEN and CDR2 SYDVKM come from the germline V gene. CDR3 length: 15 amino acids. DNA of the CDR3: TGTGCCAGCAGTGCCCCGGGGTTTGGGGGATACGAGCAGTACTTC. It yields the protein CASSAPGFGGYEQYF.

The chain joins TRBV27 to TRBJ1-6; D may be TRBD1 (5 bases). The CDR3 length is 13 residues. In germline, CDR1 is MNHEY, CDR2 SMNVEV (reference sequence). The V gene lost 9 bases and the J gene lost 4 bases, with 10 bases spanning the gap. CDR3 region: CASTWGYNSPLHF. For the CDR3, the DNA is TGTGCCAGTACTTGGGGGTATAATTCACCCCTCCACTTT.

The chain links TRBV9 to TRBJ2-5; 13 nucleotides agree with TRBD2. In germline, CDR1 is SGDLS, CDR2 YYNGEE. This CDR3 region has 17 residues. J lost 5 bases, V lost 3 bases, and 10 bases had no gene match. The CDR3 DNA is TGTGCCAGCAGCGCGGGACTAGCGGGGAGATGGGGGGAGACCCAGTACTTC. It is translated as CASSAGLAGRWGETQYF.